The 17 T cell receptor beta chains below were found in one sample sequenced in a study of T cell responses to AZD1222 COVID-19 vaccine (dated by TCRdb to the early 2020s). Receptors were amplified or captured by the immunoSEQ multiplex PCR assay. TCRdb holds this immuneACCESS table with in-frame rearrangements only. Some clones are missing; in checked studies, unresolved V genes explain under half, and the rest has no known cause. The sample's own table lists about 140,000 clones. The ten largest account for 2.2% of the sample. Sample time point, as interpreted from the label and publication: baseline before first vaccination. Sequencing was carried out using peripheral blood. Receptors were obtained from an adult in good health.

The CDR3 DNA reads as TGTGCCAGCAAACGAACAGGGGGCGTAATCGGCACCGGGGAGCTGTTTTTT. Residues: CASKRTGGVIGTGELFF. J is TRBJ2-2 and V is TRBV7-2; 9 nucleotides align to TRBD1. Germline values: CDR1 SGHTA, CDR2 FQGNSA. Trimming took 7 bases from V and 4 from J; bases not matched to a gene: 13. There are 17 residues in the CDR3.

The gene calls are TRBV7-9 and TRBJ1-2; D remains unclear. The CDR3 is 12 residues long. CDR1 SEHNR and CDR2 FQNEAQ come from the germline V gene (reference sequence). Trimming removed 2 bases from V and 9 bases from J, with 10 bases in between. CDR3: CASSLSDYRYTF. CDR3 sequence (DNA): TGTGCCAGCAGCTTATCGGATTATCGCTACACCTTC.

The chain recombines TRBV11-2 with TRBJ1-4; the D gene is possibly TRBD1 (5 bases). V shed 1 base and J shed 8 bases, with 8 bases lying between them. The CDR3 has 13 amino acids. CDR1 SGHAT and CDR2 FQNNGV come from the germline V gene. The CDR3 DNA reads TGTGCCAGCAGCTTAGCAGGGCCCGAAAAACTGTTTTTT. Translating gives CASSLAGPEKLFF.

The CDR3 region is CASSPTGTTEAFF. DNA for the CDR3: TGCGCCAGCAGCCCAACAGGGACGACTGAAGCTTTCTTT. V gene TRBV5-1 combines with J gene TRBJ1-1, with D maybe TRBD1 (6 bases). The CDR3 covers 13 residues. The ends were cut back, 4 bases at V and 5 bases at J, with 12 bases in the middle. CDR1 is SGHRS, CDR2 YFSETQ, per germline.

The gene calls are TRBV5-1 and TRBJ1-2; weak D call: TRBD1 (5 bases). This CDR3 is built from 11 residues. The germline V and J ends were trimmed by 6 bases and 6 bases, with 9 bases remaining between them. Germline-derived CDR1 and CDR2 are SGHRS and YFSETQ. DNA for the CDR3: TGCGCCAGCAAGTCGGGGGATGGCTACACCTTC. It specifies CASKSGDGYTF.

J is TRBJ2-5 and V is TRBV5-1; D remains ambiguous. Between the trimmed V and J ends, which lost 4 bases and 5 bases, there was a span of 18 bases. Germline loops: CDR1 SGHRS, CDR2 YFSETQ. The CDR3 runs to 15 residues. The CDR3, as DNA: TGCGCCAGCAGCACAAACGGGCCCGTAGGGGAGACCCAGTACTTC. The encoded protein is CASSTNGPVGETQYF.

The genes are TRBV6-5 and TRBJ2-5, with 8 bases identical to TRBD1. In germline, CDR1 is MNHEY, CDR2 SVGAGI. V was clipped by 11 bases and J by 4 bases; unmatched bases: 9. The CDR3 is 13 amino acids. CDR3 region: CAARGRQAETQYF. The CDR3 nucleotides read TGTGCCGCCAGGGGGCGGCAGGCAGAGACCCAGTACTTC.

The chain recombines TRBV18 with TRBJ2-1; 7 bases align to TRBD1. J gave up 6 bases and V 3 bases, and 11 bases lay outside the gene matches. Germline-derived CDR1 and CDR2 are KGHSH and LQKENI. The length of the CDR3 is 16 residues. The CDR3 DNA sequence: TGTGCCAGCTCACCCCTCGCATTGGCAGGGGGCAATGAGCAGTTCTTC. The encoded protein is CASSPLALAGGNEQFF. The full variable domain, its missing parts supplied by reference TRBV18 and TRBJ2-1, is NAGVMQNPRHLVRRRGQEARLRCSPMKGHSHVYWYRQLPEEGLKFMVYLQKENIIDESGMPKERFSAEFPKEGPSILRIQQVVRGDSAAYFCASSPLALAGGNEQFFGPGTRLTVL.

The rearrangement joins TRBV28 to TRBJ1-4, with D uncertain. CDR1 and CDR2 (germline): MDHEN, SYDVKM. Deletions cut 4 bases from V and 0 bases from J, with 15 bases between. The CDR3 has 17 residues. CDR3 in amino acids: CASSSPKNPSTNEKLFF. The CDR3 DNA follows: TGTGCCAGCAGTTCCCCCAAGAACCCTTCAACTAATGAAAAACTGTTTTTT.

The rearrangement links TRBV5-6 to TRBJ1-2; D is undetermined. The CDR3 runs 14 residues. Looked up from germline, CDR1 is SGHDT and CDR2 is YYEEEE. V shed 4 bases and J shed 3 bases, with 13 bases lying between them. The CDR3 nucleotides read TGTGCCAGCAGCACCCCGGGAGTCTACTATGGCTACACCTTC. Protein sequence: CASSTPGVYYGYTF.

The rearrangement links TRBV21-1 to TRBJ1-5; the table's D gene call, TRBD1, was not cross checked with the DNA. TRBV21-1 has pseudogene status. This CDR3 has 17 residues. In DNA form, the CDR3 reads TGTGCCAGCAGCAAAGCAAACAAGACAGGGGCCTGGCAGCCCCAGCATTTT. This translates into CASSKANKTGAWQPQHF.

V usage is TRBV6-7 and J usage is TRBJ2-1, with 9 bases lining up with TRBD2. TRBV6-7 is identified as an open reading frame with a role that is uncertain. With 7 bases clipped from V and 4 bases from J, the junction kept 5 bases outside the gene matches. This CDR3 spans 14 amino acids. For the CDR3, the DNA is TGTGCCAGCAATGAGCGGGGGGTTTACAATGAGCAGTTCTTC. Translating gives CASNERGVYNEQFF.

CDR3 region: CASSAGLGHLGEKLFF. Here the CDR3 DNA reads TGTGCCAGCAGCGCCGGATTAGGTCACCTAGGGGAAAAACTGTTTTTT. The gene calls are TRBV9 and TRBJ1-4; D remains ambiguous. CDR3 length: 16 amino acids. Trimming stripped 3 bases from V and 8 bases from J, with 20 bases between. Per germline, CDR1 SGDLS and CDR2 YYNGEE.

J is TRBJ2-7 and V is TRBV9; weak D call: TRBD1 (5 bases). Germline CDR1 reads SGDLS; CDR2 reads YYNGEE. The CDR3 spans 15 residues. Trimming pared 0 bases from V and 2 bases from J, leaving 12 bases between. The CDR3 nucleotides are TGTGCCAGCAGCGTAGGGGTGGGGCAGGCCTACGAGCAGTACTTC. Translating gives CASSVGVGQAYEQYF.

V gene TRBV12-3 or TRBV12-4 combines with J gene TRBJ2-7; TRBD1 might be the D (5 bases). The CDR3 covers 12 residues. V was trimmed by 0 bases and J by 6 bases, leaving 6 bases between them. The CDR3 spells CASSLARAEQYF. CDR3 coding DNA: TGTGCCAGCAGTTTAGCCAGGGCCGAGCAGTACTTC.

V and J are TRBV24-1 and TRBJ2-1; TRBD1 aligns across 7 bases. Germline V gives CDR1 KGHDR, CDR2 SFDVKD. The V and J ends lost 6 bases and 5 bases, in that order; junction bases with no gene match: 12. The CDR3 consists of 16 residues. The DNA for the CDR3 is TGTGCCACCAGTTCTAACAGGGGCCTCGGGGACAATGAGCAGTTCTTC. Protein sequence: CATSSNRGLGDNEQFF.

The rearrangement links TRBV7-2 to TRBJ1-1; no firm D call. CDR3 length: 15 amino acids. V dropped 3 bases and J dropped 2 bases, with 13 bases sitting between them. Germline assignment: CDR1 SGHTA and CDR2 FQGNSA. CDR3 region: CASSFSDGLNTEAFF. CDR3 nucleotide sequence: TGTGCCAGCAGCTTTTCCGACGGACTAAACACTGAAGCTTTCTTT.